These T cell receptor beta chains were read from a single sample in a study of T-cell memory formation after mild COVID-19. TCRdb processed the 5' RACE reads anew with MiXCR; each CDR3 protein has one entry. The table has 250,000 to 350,000 distinct CDR3 sequences, more than 13% seen once. The sequenced sample consisted of PBMCs or a T cell subset sorted from them (not recorded which). The receptor set was obtained from a man between 18 and 29 years old who had mild COVID-19 (a few samples of this study predate the infection). Cell type and time point are not known. The CDR3 runs from the conserved cysteine through the conserved F or W. Each record gives: J gene, clone size, CDR3 length, V gene, D gene, CDR3 protein, CDR3 DNA. The D gene is left open where the match is weak. Clone size is given for some rows only: seen once, a few or many times, or a class if the clone is expanded.

>TRBJ1-3|NA|16|TRBV7-9|NA
CASSLGGPGRRNTIYF
TGTGCCAGCAGCCTGGGAGGGCCGGGACGCCGGAACACCATATATTTT
>TRBJ2-3|NA|16|TRBV29-1|TRBD2
CSVPPLTSGNTDTQYF
TGCAGCGTTCCCCCCCTTACTAGCGGGAATACAGATACGCAGTATTTT
>TRBJ2-5|NA|14|TRBV10-3|TRBD1
CAIKGTDLQETQYF
TGTGCCATCAAAGGGACAGACCTTCAAGAGACCCAGTACTTC
>TRBJ2-1|NA|13|TRBV2|TRBD2
CASNLAGFNEQFF
TGTGCCAGCAACCTAGCGGGGTTCAATGAGCAGTTCTTC
>TRBJ2-7|few|15|TRBV12-3/TRBV12-4|NA
CASSEIGEPGYEQYF
TGTGCCAGCAGCGAAATAGGGGAGCCAGGCTACGAGCAGTACTTC
>TRBJ2-1|NA|12|TRBV19|NA
CASNRADNEQFF
TGTGCCAGTAACAGGGCTGACAATGAGCAGTTCTTC
>TRBJ2-5|few|13|TRBV10-1|NA
CASPARVEETQYF
TGCGCCAGCCCTGCCAGGGTGGAAGAGACCCAGTACTTC
>TRBJ2-7|once|17|TRBV5-1|NA
CASSLVVGIPGSYEQYF
TGCGCCAGCAGCTTGGTTGTGGGTATTCCAGGCTCCTACGAGCAGTACTTC
>TRBJ2-3|NA|13|TRBV7-3|NA
CASSSMAADTQYF
TGTGCCAGCAGCTCAATGGCGGCAGATACGCAGTATTTT
>TRBJ1-6|NA|15|TRBV7-9|NA
CASSKVAGGITPLHF
TGTGCCAGCAGCAAAGTGGCGGGGGGCATTACACCCCTCCACTTT
>TRBJ2-2|NA|15|TRBV7-2|TRBD1
CASSPQGRGTGELFF
TGTGCCAGCAGCCCACAGGGGCGTGGCACCGGGGAGCTGTTTTTT
>TRBJ2-3|few|14|TRBV7-2|NA
CASSLVGFADTQYF
TGTGCCAGCAGCTTAGTGGGGTTTGCAGATACGCAGTATTTT